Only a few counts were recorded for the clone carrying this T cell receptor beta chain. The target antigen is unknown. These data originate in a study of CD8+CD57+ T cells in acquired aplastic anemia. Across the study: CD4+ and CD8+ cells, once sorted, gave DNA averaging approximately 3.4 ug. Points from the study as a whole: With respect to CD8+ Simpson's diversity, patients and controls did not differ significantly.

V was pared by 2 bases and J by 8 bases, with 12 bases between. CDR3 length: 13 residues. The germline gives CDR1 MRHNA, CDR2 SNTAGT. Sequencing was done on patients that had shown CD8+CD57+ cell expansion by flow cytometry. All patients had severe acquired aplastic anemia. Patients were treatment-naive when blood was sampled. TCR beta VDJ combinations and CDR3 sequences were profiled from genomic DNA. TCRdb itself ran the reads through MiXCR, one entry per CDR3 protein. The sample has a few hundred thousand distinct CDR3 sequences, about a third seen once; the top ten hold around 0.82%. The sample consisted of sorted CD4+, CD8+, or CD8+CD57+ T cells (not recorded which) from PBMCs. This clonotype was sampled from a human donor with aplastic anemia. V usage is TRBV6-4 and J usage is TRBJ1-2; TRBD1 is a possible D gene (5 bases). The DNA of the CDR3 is TGTGCCAGCAGTGACCGGCAGGGCGGAGGCTACACCTTC. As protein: CASSDRQGGGYTF.